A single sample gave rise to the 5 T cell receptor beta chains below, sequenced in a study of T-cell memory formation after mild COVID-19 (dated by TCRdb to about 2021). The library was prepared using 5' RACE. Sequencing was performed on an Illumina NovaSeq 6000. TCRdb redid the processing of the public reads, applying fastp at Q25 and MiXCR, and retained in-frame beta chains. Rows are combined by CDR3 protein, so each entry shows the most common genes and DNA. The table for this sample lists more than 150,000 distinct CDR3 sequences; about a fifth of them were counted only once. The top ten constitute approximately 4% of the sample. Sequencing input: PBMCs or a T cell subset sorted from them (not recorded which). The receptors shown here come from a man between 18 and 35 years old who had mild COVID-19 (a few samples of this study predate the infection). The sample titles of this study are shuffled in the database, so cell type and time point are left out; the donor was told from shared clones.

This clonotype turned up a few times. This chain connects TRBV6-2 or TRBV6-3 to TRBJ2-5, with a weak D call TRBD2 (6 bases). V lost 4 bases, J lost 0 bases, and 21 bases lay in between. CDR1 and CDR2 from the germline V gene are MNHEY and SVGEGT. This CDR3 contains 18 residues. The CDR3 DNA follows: TGTGCCAGCAGTTTCTTCGTTTCCGGGGGAGCGTACCAAGAGACCCAGTACTTC. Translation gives CASSFFVSGGAYQETQYF.

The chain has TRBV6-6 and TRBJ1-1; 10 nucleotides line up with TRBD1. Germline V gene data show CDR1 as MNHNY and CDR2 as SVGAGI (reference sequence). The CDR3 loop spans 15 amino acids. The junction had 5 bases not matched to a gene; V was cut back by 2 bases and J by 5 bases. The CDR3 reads CASSYGDRGYTEAFF. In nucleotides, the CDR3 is TGTGCCAGCAGTTACGGGGACAGGGGATATACTGAAGCTTTCTTT.

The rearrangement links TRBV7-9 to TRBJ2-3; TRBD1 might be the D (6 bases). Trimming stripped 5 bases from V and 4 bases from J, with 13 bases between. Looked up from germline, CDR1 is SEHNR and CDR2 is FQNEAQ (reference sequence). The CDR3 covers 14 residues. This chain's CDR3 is CASSISGGADTQYF. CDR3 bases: TGTGCCAGCAGCATCAGTGGGGGCGCAGATACGCAGTATTTT.

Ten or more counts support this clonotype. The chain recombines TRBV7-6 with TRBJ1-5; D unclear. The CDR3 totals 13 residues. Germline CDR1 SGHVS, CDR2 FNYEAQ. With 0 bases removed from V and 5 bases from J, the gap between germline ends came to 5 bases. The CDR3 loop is CASSLADYQPQHF. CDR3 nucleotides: TGTGCCAGCAGCTTAGCGGATTATCAGCCCCAGCATTTT.

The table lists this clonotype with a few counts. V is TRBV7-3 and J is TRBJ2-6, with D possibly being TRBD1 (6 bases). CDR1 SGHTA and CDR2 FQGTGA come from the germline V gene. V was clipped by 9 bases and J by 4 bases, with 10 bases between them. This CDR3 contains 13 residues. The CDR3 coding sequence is TGTGCCAGTAGGGGGAGAGGGGCCAACGTCCTGACTTTC. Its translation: CASRGRGANVLTF.